The 28 T cell receptor beta chains presented below share a single source sample, sequenced in a study of blood T cell repertoires in COVID-19. This table comes from immunoSEQ multiplex PCR, and its TCRdb copy is limited to in-frame clones, with some not included. The repertoire holds about half a million clones, 70% to 90% seen once, with roughly 3.1% in the top ten. The material sequenced was peripheral blood. The receptors come from a human donor in a cohort sampled during active COVID-19.

The J gene is TRBJ1-1, the V gene TRBV6-5; TRBD1 is a possible D gene (5 bases). The germline V gene has CDR1 MNHEY and CDR2 SVGAGI. Trimming took 2 bases from V and 0 from J, leaving 13 bases between them. This CDR3 region has 16 residues. CDR3 nucleotide sequence: TGTGCCAGCAGTTACCCGCCGGGGGGGATGAACACTGAAGCTTTCTTT. This encodes CASSYPPGGMNTEAFF.

This clone was counted between two and nine times. This chain connects TRBV19 to TRBJ1-1; unclear D gene. The germline V gene has CDR1 LNHDA and CDR2 SQIVND (reference sequence). Trimming removed 5 bases at V and 1 base at J, with 8 bases between. CDR3 length: 13 residues. Written as DNA, the CDR3 is TGTGCCAGTAGTCCTACGCAGAACACTGAAGCTTTCTTT. Its protein product is CASSPTQNTEAFF.

In its sample, this clone was seen once. This could be a read error, since a much larger clone is one nucleotide away. In the same sample, other DNA sequences code for this CDR3. This chain uses TRBV28 with TRBJ2-7; no reliable D call. Germline values: CDR1 MDHEN, CDR2 SYDVKM. The CDR3 runs to 11 residues. Trimming took 3 bases from V and 4 from J, leaving 4 bases between them. The CDR3 bases are TGTGCCAGCAGTTTCTATTACGAGCAGTACTTC. It specifies CASSFYYEQYF.

This chain links TRBV30 with TRBJ2-7; 12 bases agree with TRBD1. V shed 5 bases, J shed 6 bases, and the junction held 5 bases outside the gene matches. Germline V gene data show CDR1 as GTSNPN and CDR2 as SVGIG (reference sequence). The CDR3 runs to 13 residues. The CDR3 sequence: CAWSGTGGGEQYF. As DNA, the CDR3 is TGTGCCTGGTCCGGGACAGGGGGCGGCGAGCAGTACTTC.

V and J are TRBV5-1 and TRBJ2-3; 8 bases line up with TRBD2. Germline CDR1 and CDR2: SGHRS and YFSETQ. V gave up 0 bases and J gave up 2 bases; unmatched junction bases: 8. CDR3 length equals 17 residues. The CDR3 sequence: CASSLAPGLESTDTQYF. The CDR3 DNA reads TGCGCCAGCAGCTTGGCCCCGGGACTAGAGTCCACAGATACGCAGTATTTT.

The chain carries TRBV4-1 and TRBJ1-1; D not certain. Per the germline V gene, CDR1 is MGHRA and CDR2 is YSYEKL. This CDR3 is built from 13 residues. V lost 1 base, J lost 7 bases, and 10 bases lay in between. The CDR3 DNA reads TGCGCCAGCAGCCAAGCTGGAGCGGATGAAGCTTTCTTT. Its translation is CASSQAGADEAFF.

The chain uses TRBV7-2 and TRBJ2-3, with unresolved D. Germline loops: CDR1 SGHTA, CDR2 FQGNSA. Trimming removed 3 bases from V and 5 bases from J, with 15 bases in between. The CDR3 covers 15 residues. CDR3 nucleotides: TGTGCCAGCAGCTTCTCTAGTAGCTTTGGAGATACGCAGTATTTT. Amino acids: CASSFSSSFGDTQYF.

The chain links TRBV5-1 to TRBJ2-1, with 14 bases identical to TRBD2. The CDR3 is made up of 18 amino acids. Germline V CDR1 and CDR2: SGHRS, YFSETQ. V was pared by 0 bases and J by 7 bases, with 9 bases of the junction left unmatched. CDR3 nucleotides: TGCGCCAGCAGCTTGGCCCCTCAGGGACTAGCGGGGGTTAATGAGCAGTTCTTC. This encodes CASSLAPQGLAGVNEQFF.

V gene TRBV25-1 combines with J gene TRBJ1-1; 8 positions agree with TRBD1. There are 12 residues in the CDR3. In germline, CDR1 is MGHDK, CDR2 SYGVNS. The ends lost 7 bases at V and 7 bases at J; junction bases unmatched: 5. This CDR3 reads CASNPGQGEAFF. The CDR3 DNA reads as TGTGCCAGCAACCCCGGACAGGGTGAAGCTTTCTTT. The full variable domain, in which reference TRBV25-1 and TRBJ1-1 provide the parts outside the CDR3, is EADIYQTPRYLVIGTGKKITLECSQTMGHDKMYWYQQDPGMELHLIHYSYGVNSTEKGDLSSESTVSRIRTEHFPLTLESARPSHTSQYLCASNPGQGEAFFGQGTRLTVV.

This clone was picked up a small number of times. The junction departs from the called germline gene at one end, perhaps through a read error. This chain connects TRBV7-7 to TRBJ2-2, with TRBD1 matching 7 bases. The CDR3 is 14 amino acids. Germline V gene data show CDR1 as SSHAT and CDR2 as FNYEAQ (reference sequence). The CDR3 sequence: CASSPRTGGGELFF. Written as DNA, the CDR3 is TGTGCTAGCAGCCCGCGGACAGGAGGCGGGGAGCTGTTTTTT. The whole variable domain, filled in from reference TRBV7-7 and TRBJ2-2, reads GAGVSQSPRYKVTKRGQDVTLRCDPISSHATLYWYQQALGQGPEFLTYFNYEAQPDKSGLPSDRFSAERPEGSISTLTIQRTEQRDSAMYRCASSPRTGGGELFFGEGSRLTVL.

This clone was recorded only once. CDR3 protein: CASSRTSGSADTQYF. The CDR3 DNA reads TGTGCCAGTAGTAGGACTAGCGGGAGTGCAGATACGCAGTATTTT. This chain connects TRBV19 to TRBJ2-3; 13 bases align to TRBD2. From germline, CDR1 is LNHDA and CDR2 SQIVND (reference sequence). This CDR3 is built from 15 residues. J was trimmed by 4 bases and V by 4 bases; bases with no gene match: 2. The variable domain in full, with the rest retrieved from reference TRBV19 and TRBJ2-3, is DGGITQSPKYLFRKEGQNVTLSCEQNLNHDAMYWYRQDPGQGLRLIYYSQIVNDFQKGDIAEGYSVSREKKESFPLTVTSAQKNPTAFYLCASSRTSGSADTQYFGPGTRLTVL.

This clone was observed once. The CDR3 region is CASTRQGIYEQYF. In DNA form, the CDR3 reads TGTGCCAGCACGCGACAGGGAATCTACGAGCAGTACTTC. The gene calls are TRBV28 and TRBJ2-7; 7 nucleotides match TRBD1. V dropped 7 bases and J dropped 3; count of bases not matched to a gene: 6. Germline CDR1 MDHEN, CDR2 SYDVKM. This CDR3 is 13 amino acids long. Variable domain in full (rest from reference TRBV28 and TRBJ2-7): DVKVTQSSRYLVKRTGEKVFLECVQDMDHENMFWYRQDPGLGLRLIYFSYDVKMKEKGDIPEGYSVSREKKERFSLILESASTNQTSMYLCASTRQGIYEQYFGPGTRLTVT.

The chain carries TRBV19 and TRBJ2-3; TRBD2 matches 12 bases. The germline CDR1 and CDR2 sequences are LNHDA and SQIVND (reference sequence). This CDR3 is built from 17 residues. V shed 3 bases, J shed 6 bases, and the junction held 10 bases outside the gene matches. The CDR3 here is CASSIPRLAGESDTQYF. The CDR3 DNA reads as TGTGCCAGTAGTATTCCTAGACTAGCGGGAGAATCCGATACGCAGTATTTT. The variable domain in full, with the rest retrieved from reference TRBV19 and TRBJ2-3, is DGGITQSPKYLFRKEGQNVTLSCEQNLNHDAMYWYRQDPGQGLRLIYYSQIVNDFQKGDIAEGYSVSREKKESFPLTVTSAQKNPTAFYLCASSIPRLAGESDTQYFGPGTRLTVL.

The V and J genes are TRBV14 and TRBJ1-1; D is perhaps TRBD1 (6 bases). This CDR3 is 15 amino acids long. Germline values: CDR1 SGHDN, CDR2 FVKESK. With 1 base removed from V and 4 bases from J, the gap between germline ends came to 13 bases. CDR3 loop: CASSQALGAVTEAFF. Here the CDR3 DNA reads TGTGCCAGCAGCCAAGCTCTGGGGGCGGTCACTGAAGCTTTCTTT.

Here the CDR3 reads CAISEQGQGVQPQHF. In nucleotides, the CDR3 is TGTGCCATCAGTGAGCAAGGACAGGGCGTTCAGCCCCAGCATTTT. The genes are TRBV10-3 and TRBJ1-5; TRBD1 matches 8 bases. This CDR3 has 15 residues. The germline CDR1 and CDR2 sequences are ENHRY and SYGVKD. The J segment lost 6 bases and the V segment lost 2 bases, leaving 6 bases of the junction unmatched.

The rearrangement uses TRBV7-6 and TRBJ1-3; TRBD1 matches 9 bases. The CDR3 totals 16 residues. From germline, CDR1 is SGHVS and CDR2 FNYEAQ. V shed 3 bases and J 1 base; nucleotides not matched to a gene: 4. CDR3 sequence: CASSLGDRVSGNTIYF. The CDR3, as DNA: TGTGCCAGCAGCTTGGGGGACAGGGTATCTGGAAACACCATATATTTT.

The chain employs TRBV29-1 and TRBJ2-6, with D hard to call. Per germline, CDR1 SQVTM and CDR2 ANQGSEA. This CDR3 region has 18 residues. V lost 6 bases to trimming and J lost 1 base, with 22 bases between them. CDR3 in amino acids: CSVETVGVFASGANVLTF. The CDR3 DNA reads as TGCAGCGTGGAGACCGTAGGTGTATTCGCGTCTGGGGCCAACGTCCTGACTTTC.

This chain connects TRBV4-1 to TRBJ1-2; the D is unclear. The germline V gene has CDR1 MGHRA and CDR2 YSYEKL. V lost 3 bases, J lost 5 bases, and 22 bases lay in between. The CDR3 contains 17 residues. The CDR3 coding sequence is TGCGCCAGCAGCCACATTACCGGGCCCTCCTCGGGGTATGGCTACACCTTC. It codes for CASSHITGPSSGYGYTF.

The chain is built from TRBV7-2 and TRBJ2-7; 12 bases match TRBD2. The CDR3 totals 15 residues. V lost 1 base and J lost 3; bases outside the gene matches: 1. From germline, CDR1 is SGHTA and CDR2 FQGNSA. CDR3 in amino acids: CASSLGLAGVYEQYF. The CDR3 DNA is TGTGCCAGCAGCTTAGGACTAGCGGGAGTCTACGAGCAGTACTTC.

The gene calls are TRBV5-8 and TRBJ2-2; D is possibly TRBD2 (5 bases). Between the trimmed V and J ends, which lost 2 bases and 7 bases, there was a span of 9 bases. CDR3 size: 13 residues. The germline V gene encodes CDR1 SGHTS and CDR2 YDEGEE. CDR3: CASSFGEIGELFF. The DNA of the CDR3 is TGTGCCAGCAGCTTCGGGGAGATCGGGGAGCTGTTTTTT.

The gene calls are TRBV7-8 and TRBJ1-3; D unclear. V lost 2 bases and J 4 bases, leaving 18 bases between the germline ends. The CDR3 length is 17 residues. CDR1 is SGHVS, CDR2 FQNEAQ, per germline. The CDR3 loop is CASSLNRAASMGNTIYF. CDR3 DNA: TGTGCCAGCAGCTTAAACCGCGCTGCCTCGATGGGAAACACCATATATTTT.

The chain combines TRBV11-3 with TRBJ1-5; D gene uncertain. With 6 bases removed from V and 7 bases from J, the gap between germline ends came to 13 bases. CDR1 and CDR2 (germline): SGHNT, YENEEA. The CDR3 consists of 13 residues. This CDR3 reads CASRPGFIQPQHF. The CDR3 DNA sequence: TGTGCCAGCAGGCCGGGGTTCATCCAGCCCCAGCATTTT.

The rearrangement links TRBV15 to TRBJ2-3; 7 nucleotides line up with TRBD2. CDR1 is LNHNV and CDR2 is YYDKDF in the germline V gene (reference sequence). CDR3 length equals 16 residues. With V trimmed by 0 bases and J by 5 bases, 8 bases remained unmatched. CDR3 bases: TGTGCCACCAGCAGAGAGTCGGCGGGAGTATTAGATACGCAGTATTTT. Amino acid sequence: CATSRESAGVLDTQYF.

A word on this clone: The conserved phenylalanine or tryptophan normally closing the CDR3 is absent here, so this likely arose from a read error. The chain carries TRBV2 and TRBJ1-1; perhaps TRBD1 as D (6 bases). V was clipped by 7 bases and J by 0 bases, with 9 bases between them. Germline V gives CDR1 SNHLY, CDR2 FYNNEI. This CDR3 is 13 amino acids long. The CDR3 loop is CASTRQVNTEAFL. In DNA, the CDR3 is TGTGCCAGCACGAGACAGGTGAACACTGAAGCTTTCCTT.

The chain has TRBV6-1 and TRBJ2-3, with D perhaps TRBD2 (6 bases). Trimming removed 2 bases at V and 4 bases at J, with 16 bases between. CDR1 is MNHNS, CDR2 SASEGT, per germline. The CDR3 length is 16 residues. DNA of the CDR3: TGTGCCAGCAGTGAAAGACGAGGAGGGGCTCCAGATACGCAGTATTTT. Amino acid sequence: CASSERRGGAPDTQYF.

J is TRBJ1-5 and V is TRBV5-5, with no clear D. The CDR3 has 14 residues. CDR1 SGHKS and CDR2 YYEKEE come from the germline V gene (reference sequence). Trimming removed 1 base at V and 6 bases at J, with 11 bases between. This CDR3 reads CASSLRLGGQPQHF. CDR3 DNA: TGTGCCAGCAGCTTGAGATTAGGAGGTCAGCCCCAGCATTTT.

This clone occurred a few times. DNA for the CDR3: TGTGCCACCATCGGGACCGGGGAGCTGTTTTTT. Translating it yields CATIGTGELFF. The chain employs TRBV24-1 and TRBJ2-2; D remains unclear. CDR3 length: 11 residues. Germline-derived CDR1 and CDR2 are KGHDR and SFDVKD. Trimming removed 8 bases at V and 5 bases at J, with 5 bases between.

J is TRBJ2-1 and V is TRBV7-3; TRBD1 aligns across 7 bases. Germline V gene sequence: CDR1 SGHTA, CDR2 FQGTGA. This CDR3 contains 16 residues. V gave up 4 bases and J gave up 1 base; unmatched junction bases: 7. The CDR3 sequence is CASSSNRGESYNEQFF. The CDR3 nucleotides read TGTGCCAGCAGCTCAAACAGGGGTGAGTCCTACAATGAGCAGTTCTTC. The complete variable domain, with remaining parts taken from reference TRBV7-3 and TRBJ2-1, reads GAGVSQTPSNKVTEKGKYVELRCDPISGHTALYWYRQSLGQGPEFLIYFQGTGAADDSGLPNDRFFAVRPEGSVSTLKIQRTERGDSAVYLCASSSNRGESYNEQFFGPGTRLTVL.